The 18 T cell receptor beta chains below all came from one sample that was sequenced in a study of cytomegalovirus exposure and HLA in healthy donors. Repertoires were generated with immunoSEQ multiplex PCR, while TCRdb's copy carries only in-frame clones and drops some. The sample yields around 75,000 clones, just under 85% seen once. The specimen was PBMCs. Source of these receptors: a man younger than 45 in good health and CMV-seronegative.

In its sample, this clone was seen once. The V and J genes are TRBV7-9 and TRBJ2-5; TRBD2 aligns across 9 bases. This CDR3 has 15 amino acids. Germline CDR1 and CDR2: SEHNR and FQNEAQ (reference sequence). The ends lost 4 bases at V and 5 bases at J; junction bases unmatched: 8. CDR3 sequence: CASSSGAGGLETQYF. The CDR3 DNA follows: TGTGCCAGCAGCTCAGGTGCGGGGGGGCTTGAGACCCAGTACTTC. Filled out from reference TRBV7-9 and TRBJ2-5, the complete variable domain reads DTGVSQNPRHKITKRGQNVTFRCDPISEHNRLYWYRQTLGQGPEFLTYFQNEAQLEKSRLLSDRFSAERPKGSFSTLEIQRTEQGDSAMYLCASSSGAGGLETQYFGPGTRLLVL.

This chain connects TRBV5-7 to TRBJ1-5; tentatively, D is TRBD1 (6 bases). TRBV5-7 is an ORF, with its function uncertain. The CDR3 is made up of 14 amino acids. Trimming cost V 4 bases and J 7 bases, with 15 bases left between them. CDR3 bases: TGTGCCAGCAGCGTACAGGGTAATAACCAGCCCCAGCATTTT. This codes for CASSVQGNNQPQHF.

The V gene is TRBV4-2, the J gene TRBJ2-7, with a weak D call TRBD1 (6 bases). This CDR3 comprises 19 residues. V dropped 8 bases and J dropped 3 bases, with 32 bases sitting between them. Germline V gene lookup returns CDR1 LGHNA and CDR2 YNFKEQ. The CDR3 DNA follows: TGTGCCAGCGGTCCGGCCTCAGGTCTCCGGGACACGAGGGACTACGAGCAGTACTTC. Its translation: CASGPASGLRDTRDYEQYF.

V usage is TRBV11-2 and J usage is TRBJ2-7; TRBD2 agrees at 9 bases. CDR1 is SGHAT, CDR2 FQNNGV, per germline. Losses at the gene ends were 6 bases for V and 2 bases for J; bases not matched to a gene: 5. The CDR3 totals 14 residues. CDR3 bases: TGTGCCAGCAGTCAGCGGGGGGCAACCTACGAGCAGTACTTC. Amino acid sequence: CASSQRGATYEQYF.

The gene calls are TRBV10-2 and TRBJ1-1; 7 bases are a match to TRBD1. With 6 bases clipped from V and 5 bases from J, the junction kept 3 bases outside the gene matches. The CDR3 runs to 12 residues. CDR1 and CDR2 (germline): WSHSY, SAAADI. CDR3 amino acids: CASRYRGTEAFF. In DNA, the CDR3 is TGCGCCAGCAGGTACAGGGGTACTGAAGCTTTCTTT.

The gene calls are TRBV19 and TRBJ1-5, with D perhaps TRBD1 (5 bases). Germline CDR1 and CDR2: LNHDA and SQIVND (reference sequence). V lost 3 bases and J 2 bases, leaving 11 bases between the germline ends. The CDR3 extends over 15 amino acids. The CDR3 DNA is TGTGCCAGTAGTATCCTGGGGGGTGGCAATCAGCCCCAGCATTTT. Translation: CASSILGGGNQPQHF.

The V call is TRBV2, the J call TRBJ2-5; possible D gene TRBD1, 5 bases. The CDR3 covers 15 residues. CDR1 SNHLY and CDR2 FYNNEI come from the germline V gene. Trimming cost V 4 bases and J 3 bases, with 15 bases left between them. The CDR3 nucleotides read TGTGCCAGCAGTGCCCGTCCGGGCAGGGAAGAGACCCAGTACTTC. Encoded protein: CASSARPGREETQYF. The whole variable domain, filled in from reference TRBV2 and TRBJ2-5, reads EPEVTQTPSHQVTQMGQEVILRCVPISNHLYFYWYRQILGQKVEFLVSFYNNEISEKSEIFDDQFSVERPDGSNFTLKIRSTKLEDSAMYFCASSARPGREETQYFGPGTRLLVL.

The rearrangement uses TRBV6-6 and TRBJ2-7, with 9 bases identical to TRBD2. The CDR3 contains 15 residues. Trimming at V came to 2 bases and at J to 5 bases, leaving 7 bases not matched to a gene. Germline V lookup: CDR1 MNHNY, CDR2 SVGAGI (reference sequence). DNA for the CDR3: TGTGCCAGCAGTTACCAGGGGACTAGCAACCACGAGCAGTACTTC. Its translation: CASSYQGTSNHEQYF.

The gene calls are TRBV6-4 and TRBJ2-1, with 7 positions matching TRBD2. Unmatched junction bases numbered 11, after V lost 2 bases and J lost 4 bases. The CDR3 totals 17 residues. The germline gives CDR1 MRHNA, CDR2 SNTAGT. CDR3 protein: CASSDPLSGESYNEQFF. CDR3 bases: TGTGCCAGCAGTGACCCCCTCAGCGGGGAGTCGTACAATGAGCAGTTCTTC.

The chain joins TRBV27 to TRBJ2-3; TRBD1 matches 9 bases. The length of the CDR3 is 15 residues. Germline CDR1 is MNHEY and CDR2 is SMNVEV (reference sequence). V gave up 3 bases and J gave up 2 bases; unmatched junction bases: 3. CDR3 residues: CASSFRDRATDTQYF. The CDR3 nucleotides are TGTGCCAGCAGTTTCCGGGACAGGGCCACAGATACGCAGTATTTT.

This clone appeared once. The rearrangement links TRBV7-8 to TRBJ2-1; TRBD1 matches at 7 bases. The CDR3 contains 13 residues. Trimming cost V 4 bases and J 10 bases; bases outside gene matches: 7. Germline V gene lookup returns CDR1 SGHVS and CDR2 FQNEAQ. CDR3: CASSYDRDQEQFF. CDR3 in DNA: TGTGCCAGCAGCTACGACAGGGATCAAGAGCAGTTCTTC.

The genes are TRBV5-4 and TRBJ2-3, with 10 positions matching TRBD2. The CDR3 covers 19 residues. Germline V gene lookup returns CDR1 SGHNT and CDR2 YYREEE (reference sequence). V lost 3 bases and J lost 1; bases outside the gene matches: 14. The CDR3 spells CASSSVVAGGPLGTDTQYF. The CDR3 DNA follows: TGTGCCAGCAGCTCAGTGGTAGCGGGGGGCCCCTTGGGCACAGATACGCAGTATTTT.

V and J are TRBV27 and TRBJ2-1; 7 nucleotides align to TRBD2. Germline-derived CDR1 and CDR2 are MNHEY and SMNVEV (reference sequence). V shed 6 bases and J 6 bases; nucleotides not matched to a gene: 8. The CDR3 has 14 residues. The CDR3 coding sequence is TGTGCCAGCAGGTGGATCGGGGAGGGCAATGAGCAGTTCTTC. It specifies CASRWIGEGNEQFF.

The rearrangement uses TRBV5-1 and TRBJ2-1, with TRBD1 identical over 10 bases. Per germline, CDR1 SGHRS and CDR2 YFSETQ. The CDR3 sequence is 18 residues long. Trimming took 3 bases from V and 6 from J; bases not matched to a gene: 15. CDR3 nucleotides: TGCGCCAGCAGCTATAACCCCGGGACAGGGGTTGGTAGCAATGAGCAGTTCTTC. This sequence encodes CASSYNPGTGVGSNEQFF. The complete variable domain, with remaining parts taken from reference TRBV5-1 and TRBJ2-1, reads KAGVTQTPRYLIKTRGQQVTLSCSPISGHRSVSWYQQTPGQGLQFLFEYFSETQRNKGNFPGRFSGRQFSNSRSEMNVSTLELGDSALYLCASSYNPGTGVGSNEQFFGPGTRLTVL.

V and J are TRBV5-1 and TRBJ1-4; D not certain. Germline-derived CDR1 and CDR2 are SGHRS and YFSETQ. The CDR3 is 13 amino acids. V dropped 0 bases and J dropped 7 bases, with 7 bases sitting between them. CDR3 bases: TGCGCCAGCAGCTTGGGGGCGGGTGAAAAACTGTTTTTT. Translation: CASSLGAGEKLFF.

This rearrangement joins TRBV4-1 to TRBJ2-7, with TRBD1 identical over 11 bases. The V gene's germline CDR1 is MGHRA and CDR2 YSYEKL. Trimming removed 6 bases from V and 4 bases from J; junction bases left unmatched: 8. The CDR3 covers 15 residues. In DNA form, the CDR3 reads TGCGCCAGCAGTCTGGGACAGGGGGAGGGTTACGAGCAGTACTTC. Its translation: CASSLGQGEGYEQYF.

V gene TRBV9 combines with J gene TRBJ2-1; TRBD2 agrees at 10 bases. The germline gives CDR1 SGDLS, CDR2 YYNGEE. J was trimmed by 3 bases and V by 0 bases; bases with no gene match: 9. The CDR3 consists of 18 residues. The CDR3 region is CASSVELRGTSDYNEQFF. CDR3 DNA sequence: TGTGCCAGCAGCGTAGAACTGAGAGGGACTAGCGACTACAATGAGCAGTTCTTC.

The rearrangement uses TRBV10-3 and TRBJ2-7; maybe TRBD2 (6 bases). The CDR3 consists of 14 residues. Deletions cut 8 bases from V and 7 bases from J, with 21 bases between. From germline, CDR1 is ENHRY and CDR2 SYGVKD. The CDR3 nucleotides are TGTGCCATCGCATCGACTAGGGAAAATGAGGAGCAGTACGTC. Translated: CAIASTRENEEQYV.